This TCR beta chain was identified during a study of identical twins (dated by TCRdb to the mid-2010s). In the study overall: The study deep-sequenced TCR alpha and beta repertoires from monozygotic twins, unrelated adults of various ages and cord blood to test whether fetal clonotypes persist. Replicate twin experiments were performed at different times using different library preparation protocols to rule out contamination.

Only healthy Caucasian donors were included. Three pairs of female monozygotic twins, all aged about 18 to 30 years, made up the twin cohort. Miltenyi CD45RO+ enrichment and human naive T-cell isolation kits were used to isolate memory (CD45RO+) and naive T cells from PBMC. The library was prepared using 5' RACE. The sample was run on an Illumina HiSeq 2000. A universal primer binding site was added through template switching, and the final cDNA carried a unique molecular identifier so that TCR cDNA molecules could be counted accurately. Specific primers in the conserved constant-segment region were used to synthesize first-strand cDNA for TCR alpha and beta chains. To control for contamination, each cDNA library was double barcoded with a SMART-Mk sample barcode plus Illumina barcodes. TruSeq adapter sequences along with Illumina sample barcodes were introduced in two successive PCR steps. The TCR alpha and beta cDNA libraries were sequenced on the Illumina HiSeq platform using custom primers. From the authors' description of their analysis: Unique molecular identifiers were extracted from raw reads with MiGEC, and CDR3 positions were determined with MiXCR. For each individual, recombination models were inferred using an EM algorithm with the repgenHMM and IGoR tools. Shared clonotypes were analyzed with the tcR package in R, and sharing was normalized by the product of cloneset sizes. To study raw recombination without the effects of thymic and clonal selection, out-of-frame nonproductive sequences were analyzed. TCRdb reran the public reads through fastp at Q25 and MiXCR, keeping productive beta chains. Here each entry gathers all rows of one CDR3 protein and keeps the most common genes and DNA. The V and J calls reflect TCRdb's pipeline rather than the authors' work. Counted in this sample were 250,000 or so distinct CDR3 sequences; approximately 12% of them appeared once. The top ten clones comprise around 4% of the sample.

A few counts support this clonotype. Its antigen remains undetermined. The sample holds no much larger clone one base away, and base qualities are not on file. Deletion took 8 bases off V and 3 bases off J, with a span of 17 bases between the germline ends. From a lookup of the germline V gene, CDR1 and CDR2 are MDHEN and SYDVKM. The CDR3 holds 14 amino acids from the cysteine to the phenylalanine. CDR3 DNA is the only sequence kept; it has 42 bases, read in frame from the first base. Results the study describes overall, beyond this receptor: In monozygotic twins, out-of-frame TCR alpha sharing was systematically underestimated by recombination models, although the models agreed with sharing between unrelated individuals. Fewer insertions were carried by abundant cord blood beta clonotypes, a similar but weaker trend appeared in young adult naive repertoires, and no such trend appeared in memory repertoires. The excess sharing between twins in beta out-of-frame sequences was weaker because fewer shared sequences reduced the signal-to-noise ratio. Because the same donors could not be followed over many years, conclusions were based on cross-sectional statistical analysis. Zero-insertion analyses could be partly confounded by invariant T cells such as MAIT and iNKT, though diverse VJ usage argued against such confounding for most clonotypes. Compared with coincidental sharing between unrelated individuals, out-of-frame TCR alpha sequences shared between twins showed an excess of sequences with low generation probability.

This same sample was also taken into another study, of yellow fever vaccine responses in identical twins. The second investigation adds: According to the authors, in identical twins the way T cells responded to vaccination appeared partly convergent and partly personalized. The study precisely tracked vaccine-responding T cell clones in identical twins.

Sequenced sample: memory (CD45RO+) T cells sorted from blood. The cell subset or site label here, explained by the study, means: CD45RO+ enriched T cells. In this chain, TRBV28 is recombined with TRBJ2-7; TRBD2 is a possible D gene, resting on 6 matching bases. This receptor was taken from a woman in her late teens or twenties in good health. The CDR3 has the sequence CASYARGVGYEQYF. The base sequence is TGTGCCAGCTACGCGCGGGGAGTCGGCTACGAGCAGTACTTC.